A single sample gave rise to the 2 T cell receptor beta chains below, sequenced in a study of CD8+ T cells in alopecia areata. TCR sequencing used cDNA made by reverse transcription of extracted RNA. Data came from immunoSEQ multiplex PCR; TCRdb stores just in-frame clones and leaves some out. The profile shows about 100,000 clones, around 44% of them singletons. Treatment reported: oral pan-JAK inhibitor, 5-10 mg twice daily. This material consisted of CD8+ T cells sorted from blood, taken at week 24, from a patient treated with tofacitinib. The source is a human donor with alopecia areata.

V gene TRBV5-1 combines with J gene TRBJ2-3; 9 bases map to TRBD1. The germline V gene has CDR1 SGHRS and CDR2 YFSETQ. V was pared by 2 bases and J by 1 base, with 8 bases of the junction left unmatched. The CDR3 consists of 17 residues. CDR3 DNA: TGCGCCAGCAGCTTTGGAACAGGGGGCACGGGCACAGATACGCAGTATTTT. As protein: CASSFGTGGTGTDTQYF.

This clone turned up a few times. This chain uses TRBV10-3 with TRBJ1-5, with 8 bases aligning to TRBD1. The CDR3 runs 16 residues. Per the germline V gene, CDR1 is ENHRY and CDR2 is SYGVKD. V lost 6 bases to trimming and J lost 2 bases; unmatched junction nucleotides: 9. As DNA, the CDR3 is TGTGCCATCAGGGCACAGGGGGGGAGAGGCAATCAGCCCCAGCATTTT. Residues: CAIRAQGGRGNQPQHF.